This T cell receptor beta chain was recorded in a study of identical twins (dated by TCRdb to between 2015 and 2016). For the study in its entirety: To test whether fetal clonotypes persist, the study used deep sequencing on TCR alpha and beta repertoires from monozygotic twins, unrelated adults of various ages, and cord blood. Replicate twin experiments were performed at different times using different library preparation protocols to rule out contamination. What the study reported, not specific to this receptor: Because the same donors could not be followed over many years, conclusions were based on cross-sectional statistical analysis. Excess twin sharing in beta out-of-frame sequences was weaker because fewer shared sequences lowered the signal-to-noise ratio. Abundant cord blood beta clonotypes carried fewer insertions; young adult naive repertoires showed a weaker similar trend, while memory repertoires showed none. Out-of-frame TCR alpha sharing in monozygotic twins was systematically underestimated by recombination models, whereas sharing between unrelated individuals was in agreement with the recombination models. Compared with coincidental sharing between unrelated individuals, out-of-frame TCR alpha sequences shared between twins had an excess of sequences with low generation probability. Zero-insertion analyses could be partly confounded by invariant T cells such as MAIT and iNKT, although diverse VJ usage argued against such confounding for most clonotypes.

Every donor was a healthy Caucasian. Turning to this clonotype: The specificity of this receptor is unknown. No base-level quality is on record; no much larger clone is a single base apart.

The library came from 5' RACE. For sequencing, an Illumina HiSeq 2000 was employed. A universal primer binding site was added through template switching, and the final cDNA carried a unique molecular identifier so that TCR cDNA molecules could be counted accurately. Specific primers in the conserved constant-segment region were used to synthesize first-strand cDNA for TCR alpha and beta chains. Each cDNA library was double barcoded, with a SMART-Mk sample barcode plus Illumina barcodes, to control for contamination. TruSeq adapter sequences, together with Illumina sample barcodes, were added in two successive PCR steps. TCR alpha and beta cDNA libraries were sequenced on the Illumina HiSeq platform with custom primers. Concerning the study's data processing: MiGEC was used to process raw reads and extract unique molecular identifiers, and MiXCR was used to find CDR3 positions. For each individual, recombination models were inferred using an EM algorithm with the repgenHMM and IGoR tools. The tcR package in R was used for shared clonotype analysis, with sharing normalized by the product of cloneset sizes. Out-of-frame nonproductive sequences were analyzed to study raw recombination free of thymic and clonal selection effects. TCRdb ran its own pipeline on the public reads, namely fastp trimming at Q25 and MiXCR clone calling, and kept in-frame beta chains. Rows matching on CDR3 protein sequence are summarized as one entry with the most common DNA and genes. These V and J calls are TCRdb output, not the study's own analysis. This sample holds 1.5 million to 2 million distinct CDR3 sequences; about 32% were observed only once. Under 0.35% of the sample is taken by the ten largest.

Its CDR3 holds 14 amino acids, cysteine through phenylalanine. Kept here is only the CDR3 DNA, which spans 42 bases and is read in frame from base 1. Trimming at the junction amounts to 6 bases on V and 3 bases on J, and the germline ends lie 12 bases apart. Specimen: cord blood. This sequence was found in a newborn girl in good health. The chain was built from TRBV12-3 or TRBV12-4 and TRBJ1-5, with the D segment identity uncertain. CDR3 reads: CASRPLHLNQPQHF. The nucleotide sequence is TGTGCCAGCAGACCACTACACCTCAATCAGCCCCAGCATTTT.